This T cell receptor beta chain was recorded in a study of shared clonotypes between healthy human individuals. In the study overall: Per donor, CD8 memory used one plate, CD8 naive used two, CD4 memory used three and CD4 naive used three.

The V and J ends lost 8 bases and 4 bases respectively, with 9 bases between them. Germline V lookup: CDR1 SQVTM, CDR2 ANQGSEA. This CDR3 comprises 11 residues. Every immunoSEQ plate was one replicate of a subset's evenly spread DNA. Using approximately 200 ng DNA, some 30,000 T cell genomes, the sorted-subset replicate PCRs were run. Produced via immunoSEQ multiplex PCR; TCRdb's table is partial and in-frame only. The sample consists of around 2.5 million clones, under 95% of them appearing once. The TCR comes from a young man in good health. Some clones in this sample may be carry-over from other donors' samples. The chain recombines TRBV29-1 with TRBJ2-1; D possibly corresponds to TRBD1 (5 bases). Material for sequencing was naive CD4+ T cells from PBMCs. Subset in this sample: CD45RA+ positively selected. CDR3: CSLNRYNEQFF. CDR3 DNA sequence: TGCAGCCTTAACAGGTACAATGAGCAGTTCTTC.